This TCR beta chain stems from a study of cytomegalovirus exposure and HLA in healthy donors. The study, taken as a whole, reports: Some V segments, TRBV6-2 and TRBV6-3 among them, were indistinguishable and were therefore excluded. The investigators catalogued 164 TCR beta chains as cytomegalovirus-associated. TCR beta V segments were, for the most part, productive about 87% or about 30% of the time in an earlier analysis.

On this clone itself: Its antigen is unidentified.

PCR amplification relied on 60 Vbeta primers (plus 13 Jbeta primers). Some clones are missing from TCRdb's copy, which holds only in-frame ones; the method was immunoSEQ multiplex PCR. The table includes over 200,000 clones, just over 75% detected once. Germline CDR1 SGHVS, CDR2 FNYEAQ. J lost 7 bases, V lost 5 bases, and 12 bases had no gene match. There are 17 residues in the CDR3. The rearrangement joins TRBV7-6 to TRBJ2-5; 14 bases fit TRBD2. The sequenced sample was PBMCs. This receptor was obtained from a woman aged 60-70 years in good health and CMV-seropositive. In DNA, the CDR3 is TGTGCCAGCAGCCCAGGCTTGACTAGCGGGGGGGACGGGACCCAGTACTTC. It is translated as CASSPGLTSGGDGTQYF.